The entry below describes one TCR beta chain. These data originate in a study of blood T cell repertoires in COVID-19. Germline CDR1 is MNHNS and CDR2 is SASEGT. The CDR3 is 16 amino acids. With 3 bases removed from V and 0 bases from J, the gap between germline ends came to 9 bases. The protocol was immunoSEQ multiplex PCR, while the TCRdb copy is restricted to in-frame clones and leaves out a portion. The profile covers over 130,000 clones, with roughly 76% appearing a single time and roughly 8.9% taken by the ten largest. Sequencing used peripheral blood. This sequence joins TRBV6-1 and TRBJ2-6; D remains unclear. The TCR was taken from a woman in her forties or fifties with active or convalescent COVID-19. This CDR3 reads CASSEGLSSGANVLTF. Written as DNA, the CDR3 is TGTGCCAGCAGTGAGGGCCTAAGCTCTGGGGCCAACGTCCTGACTTTC.